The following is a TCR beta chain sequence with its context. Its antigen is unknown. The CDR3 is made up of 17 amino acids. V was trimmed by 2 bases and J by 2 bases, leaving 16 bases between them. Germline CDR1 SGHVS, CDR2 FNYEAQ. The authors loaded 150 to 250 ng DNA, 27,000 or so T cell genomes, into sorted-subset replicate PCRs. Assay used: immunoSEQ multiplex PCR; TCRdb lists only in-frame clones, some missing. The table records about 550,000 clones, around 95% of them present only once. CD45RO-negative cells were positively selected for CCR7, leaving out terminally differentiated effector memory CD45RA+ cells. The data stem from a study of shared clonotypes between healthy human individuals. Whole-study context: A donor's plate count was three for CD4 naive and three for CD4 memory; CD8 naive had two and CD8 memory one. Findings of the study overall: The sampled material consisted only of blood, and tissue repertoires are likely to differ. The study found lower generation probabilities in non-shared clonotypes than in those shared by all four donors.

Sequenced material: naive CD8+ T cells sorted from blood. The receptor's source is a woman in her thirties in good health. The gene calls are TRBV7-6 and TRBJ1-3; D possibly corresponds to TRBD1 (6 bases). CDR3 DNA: TGTGCCAGCAGCTTATCATCTGGACAGTTGGCTGGAAACACCATATATTTT. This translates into CASSLSSGQLAGNTIYF.